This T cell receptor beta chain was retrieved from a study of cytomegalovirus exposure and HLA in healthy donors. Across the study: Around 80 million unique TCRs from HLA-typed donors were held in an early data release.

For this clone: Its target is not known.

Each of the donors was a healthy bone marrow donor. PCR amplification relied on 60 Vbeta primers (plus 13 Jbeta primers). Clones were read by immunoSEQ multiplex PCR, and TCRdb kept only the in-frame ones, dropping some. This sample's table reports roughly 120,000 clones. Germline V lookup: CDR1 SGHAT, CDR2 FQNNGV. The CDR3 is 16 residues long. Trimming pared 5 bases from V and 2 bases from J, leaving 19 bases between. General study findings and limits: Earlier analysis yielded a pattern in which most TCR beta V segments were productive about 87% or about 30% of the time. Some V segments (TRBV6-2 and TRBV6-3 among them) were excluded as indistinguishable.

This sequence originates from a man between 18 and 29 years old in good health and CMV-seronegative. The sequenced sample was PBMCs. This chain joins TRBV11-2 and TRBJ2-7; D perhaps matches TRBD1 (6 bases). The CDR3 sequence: CASSEPGALSAYEQYF. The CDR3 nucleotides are TGTGCCAGCAGCGAGCCAGGGGCCCTGAGCGCCTACGAGCAGTACTTC.